Described below is a single TCR beta chain sequence and its context. Its antigen is still unknown. This entry comes from a study of monozygotic twins with cystic fibrosis. Study-level findings and limits: Shared CDR3 numbers were not associated with age, concordance or severity. Median Simpson clonality of 0.0095 suggested naive T cells predominated. Monozygotic CF twin pairs shared significantly more nucleotide-identical clonotypes than unrelated CF individuals did. V usage most resembled the co-twin in 13 of 16 pairs.

TCRdb's table, derived via immunoSEQ multiplex PCR, lists solely in-frame clones and lacks some. The sample lists 25,000 to 35,000 clones; 85% were seen once. Germline CDR1 and CDR2: SGHTA and FQGNSA. The V and J ends lost 3 bases and 2 bases respectively, with 14 bases between them. The CDR3 spans 15 residues. The chain recombines TRBV7-2 with TRBJ2-7, with D hard to call. The specimen was blood. This TCR derives from a girl between 2 and 10 years old with cystic fibrosis. The CDR3 loop reads CASSLGPAVTYEQYF. The CDR3 nucleotides are TGTGCCAGCAGCTTGGGCCCCGCCGTTACCTACGAGCAGTACTTC. Full variable domain (outside the CDR3, taken from reference TRBV7-2 and TRBJ2-7): GAGVSQSPSNKVTEKGKDVELRCDPISGHTALYWYRQSLGQGLEFLIYFQGNSAPDKSGLPSDRFSAERTGGSVSTLTIQRTQQEDSAVYLCASSLGPAVTYEQYFGPGTRLTVT.